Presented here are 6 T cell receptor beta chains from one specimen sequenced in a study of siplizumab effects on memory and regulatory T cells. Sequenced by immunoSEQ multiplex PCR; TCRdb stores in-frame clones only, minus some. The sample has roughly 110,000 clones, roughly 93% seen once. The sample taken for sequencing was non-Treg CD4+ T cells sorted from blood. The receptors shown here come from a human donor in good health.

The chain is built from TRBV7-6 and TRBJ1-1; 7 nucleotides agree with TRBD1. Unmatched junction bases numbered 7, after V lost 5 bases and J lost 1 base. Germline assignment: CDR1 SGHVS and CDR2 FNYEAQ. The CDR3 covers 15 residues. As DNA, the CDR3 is TGTGCCAGCAGCGTCTCGGGACAGTCGAACACTGAAGCTTTCTTT. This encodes CASSVSGQSNTEAFF.

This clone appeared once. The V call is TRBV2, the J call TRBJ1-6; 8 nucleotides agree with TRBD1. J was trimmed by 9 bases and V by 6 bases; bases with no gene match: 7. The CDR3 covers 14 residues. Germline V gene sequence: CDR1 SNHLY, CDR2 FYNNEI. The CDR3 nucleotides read TGTGCCAGCAGGGTAGACGACAGGGGTTCACCCCTCCACTTT. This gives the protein CASRVDDRGSPLHF.

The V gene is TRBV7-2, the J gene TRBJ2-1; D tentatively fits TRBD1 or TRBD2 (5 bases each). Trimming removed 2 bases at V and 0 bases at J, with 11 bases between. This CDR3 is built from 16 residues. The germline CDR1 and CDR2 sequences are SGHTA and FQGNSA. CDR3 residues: CASSLNGASSYNEQFF. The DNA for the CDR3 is TGTGCCAGCAGCTTAAACGGGGCGAGCTCCTACAATGAGCAGTTCTTC.

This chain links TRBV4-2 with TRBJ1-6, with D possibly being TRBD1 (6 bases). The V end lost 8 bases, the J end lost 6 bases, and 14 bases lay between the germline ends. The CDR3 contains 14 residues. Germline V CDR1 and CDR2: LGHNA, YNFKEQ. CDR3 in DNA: TGTGCCAGCGGGCAGGGGATAGCTAATTCACCCCTCCACTTT. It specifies CASGQGIANSPLHF.

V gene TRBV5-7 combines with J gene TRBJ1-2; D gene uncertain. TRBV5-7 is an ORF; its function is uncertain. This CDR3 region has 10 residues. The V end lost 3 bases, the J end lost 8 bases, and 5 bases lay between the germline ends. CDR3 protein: CASSSGGYTF. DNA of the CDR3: TGTGCCAGCAGCTCGGGAGGCTACACCTTC.

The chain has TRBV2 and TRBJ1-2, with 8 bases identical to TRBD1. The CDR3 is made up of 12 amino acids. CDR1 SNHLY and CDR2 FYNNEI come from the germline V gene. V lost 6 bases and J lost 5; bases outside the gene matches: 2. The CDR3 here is CASRDRDYGYTF. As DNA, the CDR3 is TGTGCCAGCAGGGACAGGGATTATGGCTACACCTTC.